These 26 T cell receptor beta chains originate from one sample sequenced in a study of control samples from healthy donors and cancer patients. Only in-frame clones appear in the TCRdb table, and some are missing; sequencing was by immunoSEQ multiplex PCR. The profile shows 150,000 or so clones, around 94% of them singletons. The sample comprised blood. Every receptor here comes from a man in his forties or fifties in good health.

The chain is built from TRBV5-6 and TRBJ1-5; D remains unclear. The CDR3 is 16 residues long. The germline gives CDR1 SGHDT, CDR2 YYEEEE. V lost 0 bases and J lost 2, with 12 bases in between. The CDR3 is CASSLEGGRGNQPQHF. DNA of the CDR3: TGTGCCAGCAGCTTGGAGGGCGGGAGAGGCAATCAGCCCCAGCATTTT.

The V gene is TRBV6-5, the J gene TRBJ1-5; D is perhaps TRBD1 (5 bases). Deletions cut 6 bases from V and 6 bases from J, with 15 bases between. Germline V gene sequence: CDR1 MNHEY, CDR2 SVGAGI. There are 14 residues in the CDR3. CDR3 DNA: TGTGCCAGCAGCCGCGGCGGGGACGGTCAGCCCCAGCATTTT. It yields the protein CASSRGGDGQPQHF.

V usage is TRBV6-5 and J usage is TRBJ1-6; D is possibly TRBD1 (5 bases). The germline gives CDR1 MNHEY, CDR2 SVGAGI. V was trimmed by 5 bases and J by 7 bases, leaving 15 bases between them. The CDR3 runs to 15 residues. CDR3 sequence: CASSPSGTGNSPLHF. DNA of the CDR3: TGTGCCAGCAGTCCCTCCGGGACGGGAAATTCACCCCTCCACTTT.

This clone was observed a single time. The J gene is TRBJ2-7, the V gene TRBV25-1; D might be TRBD1 or TRBD2, each matching 5 bases. From germline, CDR1 is MGHDK and CDR2 SYGVNS. V gave up 2 bases and J gave up 1 base, with 12 bases separating them. This CDR3 is 15 amino acids long. The CDR3 sequence: CASSEPGAQSYEQYF. In nucleotides, the CDR3 is TGTGCCAGCAGTGAACCCGGGGCCCAGTCCTACGAGCAGTACTTC.

This chain connects TRBV13 to TRBJ2-1, with 9 bases aligning to TRBD2. Trimming took 1 base from V and 5 from J; bases not matched to a gene: 9. Germline loops: CDR1 PRHDT, CDR2 FYEKMQ (reference sequence). This CDR3 is built from 17 residues. CDR3 loop: CASSLASGVKINNEQFF. Written as DNA, the CDR3 is TGTGCCAGCAGCTTAGCTAGCGGGGTAAAGATAAACAATGAGCAGTTCTTC.

In regard to this clone: One junction end disagrees with the germline gene, perhaps due to a read error. In DNA form, the CDR3 reads TGTGCCATCAGTGCCCAGGGACAGGGGTCTGGGAACACCATATATTTT. This encodes CAISAQGQGSGNTIYF. The rearrangement uses TRBV10-3 and TRBJ1-3; 10 bases agree with TRBD1. The germline CDR1 and CDR2 sequences are ENHRY and SYGVKD. The CDR3 extends over 16 amino acids.

This clone was picked up one time. J is TRBJ2-1 and V is TRBV5-1; D perhaps matches TRBD1 (5 bases). Germline CDR1 is SGHRS and CDR2 is YFSETQ. Trimming cost V 2 bases and J 7 bases, with 10 bases left between them. This CDR3 has 13 residues. The DNA of the CDR3 is TGCGCCAGCAGCTTCGGCAGGGATAATGAGCAGTTCTTC. This gives the protein CASSFGRDNEQFF.

This chain uses TRBV6-5 with TRBJ1-5, with 12 bases identical to TRBD1. CDR3 length equals 15 residues. Germline trimming cut 7 bases from V and 6 bases from J; bases unmatched to any gene: 7. CDR1 and CDR2 (germline): MNHEY, SVGAGI. The CDR3 coding sequence is TGTGCCAGCAATTCCGGGACAGGGGGCAGTCAGCCCCAGCATTTT. Protein sequence: CASNSGTGGSQPQHF.

The chain is built from TRBV13 and TRBJ1-3, with TRBD1 as a possible D gene (6 bases). This CDR3 is built from 16 residues. Germline V gene sequence: CDR1 PRHDT, CDR2 FYEKMQ (reference sequence). Deletions cut 8 bases from V and 3 bases from J, with 20 bases between. CDR3 bases: TGTGCCAGCGCGGGGGGGGGCGCTGGAAGTGGAAACACCATATATTTT. The encoded protein is CASAGGGAGSGNTIYF.

V and J are TRBV9 and TRBJ2-2, with 12 bases identical to TRBD2. CDR3 length: 18 residues. The V gene's germline CDR1 is SGDLS and CDR2 YYNGEE. The V and J ends lost 3 bases and 1 base, in that order; junction bases with no gene match: 7. In DNA, the CDR3 is TGTGCCAGCAGCGATCCGGAGACTAGCGGGGGGAACACCGGGGAGCTGTTTTTT. This codes for CASSDPETSGGNTGELFF.

This rearrangement joins TRBV25-1 to TRBJ1-3; D is unresolved. The CDR3 extends over 14 amino acids. Trimming removed 0 bases at V and 0 bases at J, with 3 bases between. The germline CDR1 and CDR2 sequences are MGHDK and SYGVNS. In nucleotides, the CDR3 is TGTGCCAGCAGTGAATACAGCTCTGGAAACACCATATATTTT. As protein: CASSEYSSGNTIYF.

The chain has TRBV4-1 and TRBJ1-2; 9 bases are a match to TRBD1. V lost 2 bases to trimming and J lost 7 bases; unmatched junction nucleotides: 5. The germline V gene has CDR1 MGHRA and CDR2 YSYEKL. CDR3 length: 14 residues. CDR3 coding DNA: TGCGCCAGCAGCCAAACAGGGGGCGCTTCTGGCTACACCTTC. Protein sequence: CASSQTGGASGYTF.

The rearrangement links TRBV6-5 to TRBJ1-4; D remains unclear. This CDR3 has 15 residues. CDR1 and CDR2 from the germline V gene are MNHEY and SVGAGI. V lost 6 bases, J lost 0 bases, and 11 bases lay in between. This CDR3 reads CASRAGLATNEKLFF. DNA for the CDR3: TGTGCCAGCAGGGCGGGCCTCGCAACTAATGAAAAACTGTTTTTT.

The V call is TRBV2, the J call TRBJ1-2, with D maybe TRBD1 (5 bases). Trimming pared 6 bases from V and 1 base from J, leaving 21 bases between. The CDR3 has 17 residues. CDR1 and CDR2 (germline): SNHLY, FYNNEI. The CDR3 sequence is CASSEVPRDAYNYGYTF. The CDR3 nucleotides are TGTGCCAGCAGCGAGGTCCCCCGGGACGCCTATAACTATGGCTACACCTTC.

CDR3 region: CASSSHRNSYNSPLHF. DNA for the CDR3: TGTGCCAGCAGCTCCCACAGGAACTCCTATAATTCACCCCTCCACTTT. The chain combines TRBV9 with TRBJ1-6; perhaps TRBD1 as D (5 bases). The V and J ends lost 4 bases and 0 bases respectively, with 11 bases between them. CDR1 is SGDLS and CDR2 is YYNGEE in the germline V gene. The CDR3 has 16 residues.

V usage is TRBV5-5 and J usage is TRBJ1-6; D gene ambiguous. The CDR3 consists of 17 residues. The germline CDR1 and CDR2 sequences are SGHKS and YYEKEE (reference sequence). V shed 4 bases and J shed 7 bases, with 21 bases lying between them. The CDR3 bases are TGTGCCAGCAGCCTGATCTTGGATTTTGTTAGAAATTCACCCCTCCACTTT. Protein: CASSLILDFVRNSPLHF.

In its sample, this clone was seen once. The chain employs TRBV18 and TRBJ1-1, with D unresolved. Germline values: CDR1 KGHSH, CDR2 LQKENI. Trimming shortened V by 5 bases and J by 1 base, and 8 bases separated the two germline ends. This CDR3 has 13 amino acids. CDR3 sequence reads: CASSRGRNTEAFF. The DNA of the CDR3 is TGTGCCAGCTCAAGAGGACGGAACACTGAAGCTTTCTTT.

This chain uses TRBV25-1 with TRBJ1-2; TRBD1 agrees at 7 bases. Germline V lookup: CDR1 MGHDK, CDR2 SYGVNS. This CDR3 comprises 14 residues. Trimming cost V 1 base and J 6 bases; bases outside gene matches: 5. The CDR3: CASSEWRQGNGYTF. CDR3 nucleotide sequence: TGTGCCAGCAGTGAATGGAGACAGGGTAATGGCTACACCTTC.

This chain links TRBV2 with TRBJ1-2; D unresolved. V was cut by 0 bases and J by 8 bases, with 16 bases left in between. This CDR3 region has 15 residues. From germline, CDR1 is SNHLY and CDR2 FYNNEI. The CDR3 DNA reads as TGTGCCAGCAGTGAAGCGGGCCAGGAAGGGAGAGGCTACACCTTC. It translates to CASSEAGQEGRGYTF.

In its sample, this clone was seen once. The rearrangement uses TRBV28 and TRBJ1-1; no clear D gene. From germline, CDR1 is MDHEN and CDR2 SYDVKM. CDR3 length: 16 residues. V lost 6 bases and J 1 base, leaving 18 bases between the germline ends. This chain's CDR3 is CASRTAWAEPNTEAFF. DNA of the CDR3: TGTGCCAGCAGGACCGCTTGGGCCGAACCGAACACTGAAGCTTTCTTT.

The genes are TRBV15 and TRBJ2-7; TRBD1 or TRBD2 may be the D gene (5 bases each). V lost 0 bases, J lost 3 bases, and 9 bases lay in between. CDR1 and CDR2 from the germline V gene are LNHNV and YYDKDF (reference sequence). The CDR3 spans 14 residues. In DNA, the CDR3 is TGTGCCACCAGCAGAGATCGAGGGGACTACGAGCAGTACTTC. Residues: CATSRDRGDYEQYF.

The CDR3 sequence is CASTEMGAGWETQYF. CDR3 bases: TGTGCCAGCACCGAAATGGGGGCAGGATGGGAGACCCAGTACTTC. J is TRBJ2-5 and V is TRBV27, with D tentatively TRBD1 (6 bases). Germline V gives CDR1 MNHEY, CDR2 SMNVEV (reference sequence). This CDR3 has 15 amino acids. Trimming pared 7 bases from V and 5 bases from J, leaving 20 bases between.

This sequence joins TRBV7-9 and TRBJ2-2, with TRBD1 matching over 8 bases. CDR1 and CDR2 (germline): SEHNR, FQNEAQ (reference sequence). The CDR3 totals 18 residues. The J segment lost 3 bases and the V segment lost 4 bases, leaving 13 bases of the junction unmatched. CDR3 protein: CASSSDREVRSDTGELFF. The CDR3 DNA follows: TGTGCCAGCAGCTCGGACAGGGAGGTACGATCGGACACCGGGGAGCTGTTTTTT. The variable domain in full, with the rest retrieved from reference TRBV7-9 and TRBJ2-2, is DTGVSQNPRHKITKRGQNVTFRCDPISEHNRLYWYRQTLGQGPEFLTYFQNEAQLEKSRLLSDRFSAERPKGSFSTLEIQRTEQGDSAMYLCASSSDREVRSDTGELFFGEGSRLTVL.

This chain's CDR3 is CASSQGSFGQETQYF. CDR3 DNA: TGCGCCAGCAGCCAAGGGTCTTTCGGCCAAGAGACCCAGTACTTC. The V and J genes are TRBV4-3 and TRBJ2-5; D is unresolved. CDR3 length: 15 residues. CDR1 is LGHNA, CDR2 YSLEER, per germline. V lost 1 base and J lost 1, with 10 bases in between.

The chain links TRBV6-6 to TRBJ1-5, with D unresolved. Germline CDR1 MNHNY, CDR2 SVGAGI (reference sequence). V lost 3 bases and J 2 bases, leaving 14 bases between the germline ends. The CDR3 contains 16 residues. The CDR3 sequence: CASSYRRPEGNQPQHF. CDR3 nucleotides: TGTGCCAGCAGTTATCGACGGCCAGAGGGCAATCAGCCCCAGCATTTT.

This chain links TRBV4-3 with TRBJ1-1, with D unresolved. The V gene's germline CDR1 is LGHNA and CDR2 YSLEER. The V and J ends lost 1 base and 3 bases respectively, with 6 bases between them. The CDR3 spans 13 residues. In DNA, the CDR3 is TGCGCCAGCAGCCAAGGGGGATACACTGAAGCTTTCTTT. Its protein product is CASSQGGYTEAFF.